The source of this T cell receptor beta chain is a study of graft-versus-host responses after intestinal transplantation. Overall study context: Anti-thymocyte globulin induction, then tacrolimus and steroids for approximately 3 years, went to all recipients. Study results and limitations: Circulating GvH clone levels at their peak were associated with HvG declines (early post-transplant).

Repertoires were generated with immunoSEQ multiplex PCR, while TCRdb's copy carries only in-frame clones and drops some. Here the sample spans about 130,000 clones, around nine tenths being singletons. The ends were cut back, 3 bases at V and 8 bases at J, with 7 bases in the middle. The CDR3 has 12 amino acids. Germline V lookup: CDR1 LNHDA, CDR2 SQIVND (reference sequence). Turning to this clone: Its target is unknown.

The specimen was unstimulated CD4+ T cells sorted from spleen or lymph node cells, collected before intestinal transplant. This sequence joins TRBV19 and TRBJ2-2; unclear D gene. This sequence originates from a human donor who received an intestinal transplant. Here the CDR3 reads CASSMRSGELFF. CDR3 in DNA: TGTGCCAGTAGTATGAGGAGTGGGGAGCTGTTTTTT.